The clone carrying this T cell receptor beta chain turned up a few times. Antigen unknown. Assay: immunoSEQ multiplex PCR; the TCRdb copy retains only in-frame clones and omits some. The sample has tens of thousands of clones, about four fifths seen once; the top ten hold about 6.3%. This sample stems from a study of a mutant IDH1 vaccine in newly diagnosed glioma. Overall study context: Administration of eight vaccinations to patients took place in weeks 1, 3, 5, 7, 11, 15, 19, 23. The treated population exhibited a male proportion of around 62%, a female proportion of about 38%, and a mean age of about 40 years. Vaccination began 4-6 weeks post radiotherapy alone, or with temozolomide cycles.

Described time point: week 23, last vaccination. The vaccine gave 300 ug of a 20-mer mutant IDH1 peptide subcutaneously per dose. New IDH1-mutant, ATRX-lost WHO grade 3 or 4 astrocytomas occurred in donors. The sequence was collected from a man aged 40-49 years with glioma. Specimen: PBMCs, collected from a glioma patient whose treatment included an IDH1 peptide vaccine.

The CDR3 here is CASSLVRGWAEAFF. The CDR3 DNA reads as TGTGCCAGCAGCTTAGTACGGGGTTGGGCTGAAGCTTTCTTT. V and J are TRBV11-2 and TRBJ1-1, with D uncertain. Trimming removed 1 base at V and 6 bases at J, with 12 bases between. The germline gives CDR1 SGHAT, CDR2 FQNNGV. This CDR3 comprises 14 residues.